Reported below is one T cell receptor (beta chain). Which antigen it targets is not known. Within one base of it there is no much larger clone, and no base qualities were kept. The data were obtained in a study of blood T cell repertoires in COVID-19 (dated by TCRdb to 2020 to 2021). In terms of the full investigation: Collaborator samples came from the United States, Italy and Spain and covered acute and convalescent phases of COVID-19. Deeply sampled blood TCRbeta repertoires from subjects exposed to, actively infected with, or recovered from COVID-19 were included in the dataset. Where available, HLA class I and class II types were taken from metadata supplied by the sample provider and were not determined by assay-based typing. Samples were obtained from the ongoing ImmuneRACE study (first 160 participants) and from about 1,300 subjects provided by 6 global collaborators. A freely available public database, intended as a resource for researchers studying the immune response to SARS-CoV-2, is where the repertoires were released. The prospective study material was composed of cDNA or gDNA derived from T cells, B-cell-depleted T cells, or PBMCs. Sample metadata almost always included a de-identified subject ID, COVID-19 status, age in years and sex.

Collaborating institutions collected whole blood in K2EDTA tubes following their own protocols. For TCRbeta analysis, collaborator samples were shipped as frozen whole blood, as isolated PBMCs, or as DNA extracted from either sample type. TCRbeta CDR3 regions were amplified from genomic DNA using the immunoSEQ Assay, a bias-controlled multiplex PCR. From the authors' description of their analysis: The number of nucleated cells in each sample was estimated by amplification of reference gene primers within the assay. To quantify the absolute abundance of each unique TCRbeta CDR3 rearrangement, sequence reads were collapsed and filtered. For each sample, productive Simpson clonality was calculated as the square root of Simpson's diversity index across productive rearrangements. In TCRdb, the immuneACCESS table is reduced to in-frame sequences with V and J assigned. These tables do not hold every clone; where another copy was compared, an unresolved V gene accounts for under half, and the others remain unexplained. V, J and clone size are those of that table, while D and trimming were read from the DNA. This sample comprises 81,000 or so clones, more than 75% of them detected only once. Under 8.5% of the sample comes from the top ten.

The research as a whole found: The amount of clinical and demographic metadata varied by source and participant and was provided uncurated.

CDR1 LGHNA and CDR2 YSLEER were looked up in the germline V gene. The CDR3 numbers 18 residues from cysteine through phenylalanine. CDR3 DNA only is kept here, 54 bases in frame from base 1. The junction shows trimming of 4 bases on V and 2 bases on J, plus 21 bases between the germline ends. The sample consisted of peripheral blood. This sequence uses TRBV4-3 and TRBJ2-1; 6 matching bases give a weak D call of TRBD2. This sequence was found in a man between 45 and 60 years old with active COVID-19. Read as DNA, the sequence is TGCGCCAGCAGCCCTAACACAGGAGGGGCGGATACCTACAATGAGCAGTTCTTC. Translated, it reads CASSPNTGGADTYNEQFF.